The clone carrying this T cell receptor beta chain was counted only a few times. The data stem from a study of blood T cell repertoires in COVID-19. Repertoires were generated with immunoSEQ multiplex PCR, while TCRdb's copy carries only in-frame clones and drops some. Of roughly 73,000 clones listed, 80% to 90% are singletons. Germline V gene sequence: CDR1 MDHEN, CDR2 SYDVKM. V lost 6 bases, J lost 0 bases, and 6 bases lay in between. This CDR3 has 12 amino acids. The chain has TRBV28 and TRBJ2-7; D uncertain. The sequencing input was peripheral blood. The TCR comes from a woman aged 70 to 79 with acute or convalescent COVID-19. Here the CDR3 DNA reads TGTGCCAGCAGATCCTCCTCCTACGAGCAGTACTTC. This sequence encodes CASRSSSYEQYF.